This TCR beta chain was observed in a study of T cells in Graves' hyperthyroidism and ophthalmopathy. Whole-study findings and limits: Ophthalmopathy was separated from stable hyperthyroidism by a 13 V-J model. Ophthalmopathy was model-predicted a median around 6.7 months pre-onset.

Subjects with ophthalmopathy showed a Clinical Activity Score no lower than 3, a NOSPECS grade no lower than 4, and a duration shorter than 3 months. PBMCs were sourced from about 10 ml fresh peripheral blood. With respect to this clonotype: The target antigen is unknown.

The CDR3 has 18 residues. V shed 1 base and J shed 1 base, with 17 bases lying between them. The germline V gene has CDR1 LGHNA and CDR2 YNFKEQ. Amplification of TCR beta CDR3 regions used RNA as the template. A set of HTBI primers served as the primers for a first-round RT-PCR of the TCR CDR3. One entry per CDR3 protein results from TCRdb running MiXCR on the multiplex PCR reads. The sample yields under 550,000 distinct CDR3 sequences, just under 20% seen once. The chain couples TRBV4-2 to TRBJ2-1; TRBD1 is a possible D gene (6 bases). The specimen sequenced was blood. The sequence was obtained from a man aged 35 to 55 with Graves' ophthalmopathy. As DNA, the CDR3 is TGTGCCAGCAGCCAAGCTCAAGGCACAGGGAAGTCCTACAATGAGCAGTTCTTC. Its translation: CASSQAQGTGKSYNEQFF.